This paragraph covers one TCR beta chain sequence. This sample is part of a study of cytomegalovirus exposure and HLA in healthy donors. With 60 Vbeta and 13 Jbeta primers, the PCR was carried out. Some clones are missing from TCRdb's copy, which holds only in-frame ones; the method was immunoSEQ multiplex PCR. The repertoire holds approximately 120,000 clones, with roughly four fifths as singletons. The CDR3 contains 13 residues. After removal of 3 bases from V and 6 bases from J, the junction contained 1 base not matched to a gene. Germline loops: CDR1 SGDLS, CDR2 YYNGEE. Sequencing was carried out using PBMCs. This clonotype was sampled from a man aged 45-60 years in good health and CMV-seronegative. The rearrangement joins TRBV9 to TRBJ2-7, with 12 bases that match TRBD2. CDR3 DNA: TGTGCCAGCAGCGGGGGACTAGCGGGCGAGCAGTACGTC. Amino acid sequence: CASSGGLAGEQYV.